The subject of this entry is one TCR beta chain. The data originate from a study of Graves' ophthalmopathy and Graves' hyperthyroidism. Whole-study context: Sampling took place at initial diagnosis, with peripheral blood obtained before any treatment.

V trimming: 5 bases; J trimming: 4 bases; junction bases outside the gene matches: 7. Germline CDR1 is SGHAT and CDR2 is FQNNGV. The CDR3 totals 14 residues. From RNA, the CDR3 regions of TCR beta chains were amplified and sequenced. HTBI primers were employed in first-round RT-PCR, then a second-round multiplex PCR followed. TCRdb re-analysed the multiplex PCR reads in MiXCR, keeping a single row per CDR3 protein. This sample yields about 220,000 distinct CDR3 sequences, of which under 25% are seen a single time; around 40% belongs to the top ten. The clonotype originates from a woman between 50 and 59 years old with Graves' ophthalmopathy. The rearrangement joins TRBV11-2 to TRBJ2-5; 7 bases fit TRBD2. Material for sequencing was peripheral blood. The CDR3 is CASSPGGRAETQYF. DNA for the CDR3: TGTGCCAGCAGCCCGGGGGGTCGAGCAGAGACCCAGTACTTC.